This is a list of T cell receptor beta chains from one sample in a study of a mutant IDH1 vaccine in newly diagnosed glioma. These receptors have no identified antigens. Profiling relied on immunoSEQ multiplex PCR, and the TCRdb table lists in-frame clones only, not all of them. The profile shows some 60,000 clones, 84% of them singletons. The sequenced sample was PBMCs, obtained from a glioma patient whose treatment included an IDH1 peptide vaccine. The receptors shown here come from a man aged 30-40 years with glioma. Each CDR3 is given with its conserved first and last residue. A D gene is named only where the DNA matches it firmly. Clone size appears in some rows only: once, few, many, or a class for an expanded clone.

D	V	J	size	DNA	CDR3
TRBD2	TRBV7-2	TRBJ2-1	-	TGTGCCAGCAGCCGCATTGGGAGCGGGGGGGCCAGCAATGAGCAGTTCTTC	CASSRIGSGGASNEQFF
-	TRBV7-9	TRBJ2-3	-	TGTGCCAGCAGCTTAGCTGGGTCAGATACGCAGTATTTT	CASSLAGSDTQYF
-	TRBV13	TRBJ2-7	-	TGTGCCAGCAGCTTAGGAGGGGGCTACGAGCAGTACTTC	CASSLGGGYEQYF
-	TRBV20-1	TRBJ2-1	few	TGCAGTGCAAAAGACCGGGACAAGCAGTTCTTC	CSAKDRDKQFF
-	TRBV2	TRBJ2-5	-	TGTGCCAGCATACTTTCCCAGGGCAAGTACCAAGAGACCCAGTACTTC	CASILSQGKYQETQYF
TRBD1	TRBV19	TRBJ1-1	-	TGTGCCACCGGGACAGGGCGGACCACTGAAGCTTTCTTT	CATGTGRTTEAFF
-	TRBV5-4	TRBJ2-3	-	TGTGCCAGCAGCCTGGACAGCACAGATACGCAGTATTTT	CASSLDSTDTQYF
-	TRBV6-5	TRBJ2-5	-	TGTGCCAGCAGTTATTCATCGGAGCAGTACTTC	CASSYSSEQYF
TRBD1	TRBV27	TRBJ1-1	few	TGTGCCAGCAGTTACGGACAGGGGGCGGAAGCTTTCTTT	CASSYGQGAEAFF
-	TRBV7-9	TRBJ1-3	-	TGTGCCAGCAGCTTAGGCAGGTACTCTGGAAACACCATATATTTT	CASSLGRYSGNTIYF
TRBD2	TRBV6-1	TRBJ2-7	medium-sized	TGTGCCAGCAGTGAAGGTTTAACGGGGGGGCCCCAGCAGTACTTC	CASSEGLTGGPQQYF
-	TRBV11-3	TRBJ1-1	-	TGTGCCAGCAGCTTAGGGGGCAGGGACACTGAAGCTTTCTTT	CASSLGGRDTEAFF
-	TRBV7-2	TRBJ2-7	-	TGTGCCAGCAGCTTAACTAGTAACGACTACTACGAGCAGTACTTC	CASSLTSNDYYEQYF
-	TRBV5-8	TRBJ2-6	-	TGTGCCAGCAGCCCGCGGCGATCTGGGGCCAACGTCCTGACTTTC	CASSPRRSGANVLTF
-	TRBV11-1	TRBJ2-1	once	TGTGCCAGCAGCTTTGAGGGCTATCGGGCGAATGAGCAGTTCTTC	CASSFEGYRANEQFF
TRBD1	TRBV7-9	TRBJ2-6	-	TGTGCCAGCAGCTGGCAGGGGGCTGGGGCCAACGTCCTGACTTTC	CASSWQGAGANVLTF
-	TRBV7-2	TRBJ2-7	-	TGTGCCAGCAGCTTATTGTATCGGGACCGCGAGCAGTACTTC	CASSLLYRDREQYF
-	TRBV20-1	TRBJ2-7	-	TGCAGTGCTAGAGATAGGGGTGAGCAGTACTTC	CSARDRGEQYF
TRBD1	TRBV5-3	TRBJ1-1	-	TGTGCCAGCAGTCATCCGGGACAGCTCGAAGCTTTCTTT	CASSHPGQLEAFF
-	TRBV19	TRBJ2-5	-	TGTGCCAGTAGTATCGGCAGGGGAGAGACCCAGTACTTC	CASSIGRGETQYF
-	TRBV6-6	TRBJ1-5	-	TGTGCCAGCGGGCTACAGGGTCTCAATCAGCCCCAGCATTTT	CASGLQGLNQPQHF
TRBD1	TRBV7-8	TRBJ1-4	-	TGTGCCAGCACTTTGGGAGGGACAGTTGTAGAAAAACTGTTTTTT	CASTLGGTVVEKLFF
-	TRBV7-9	TRBJ1-2	-	TGTGCCAGCAGCAATTACAGGGAGCGCTACACCTTC	CASSNYRERYTF
-	TRBV28	TRBJ2-7	-	TGTGCCAGCAGTTTAGGGAGGGCAGGGGATTACGAGCAGTACTTC	CASSLGRAGDYEQYF
-	TRBV9	TRBJ2-3	-	TGTGCCAGCAGCCCATCATGGGGGGGCAGCACAGATACGCAGTATTTT	CASSPSWGGSTDTQYF
TRBD1	TRBV5-1	TRBJ1-3	-	TGCGCCAGCAGCTACTACTCTAGGACAGGGGGCTCTGGAAACACCATATATTTT	CASSYYSRTGGSGNTIYF
TRBD2	TRBV9	TRBJ2-7	-	TGTGCCAGCAGAGTTAGCGGGAAATTCTACGAGCAGTACTTC	CASRVSGKFYEQYF
-	TRBV11-3	TRBJ2-7	-	TGTGCCAGCAGCCCAAGACAGAACCTATTCTCCTACGAGCAGTACTTC	CASSPRQNLFSYEQYF
-	TRBV4-3	TRBJ1-3	-	TGCGCCAGCAGCCAAGTATGGGGGGGAACTGGAAACACCATATATTTT	CASSQVWGGTGNTIYF
-	TRBV28	TRBJ2-1	-	TGTGCCAGCAGTTTAGGAGGGAATGTATACAATGAGCAGTTCTTC	CASSLGGNVYNEQFF
-	TRBV9	TRBJ1-2	few	TGTGCCAGCAGCGGAACAGGGCTAGCCACCTTC	CASSGTGLATF
TRBD2	TRBV4-2	TRBJ2-7	few	TGTGCCAGCAGCCTTCGACTAGCGGGGGGAGCAAGCTACGAGCAGTACTTC	CASSLRLAGGASYEQYF
-	TRBV19	TRBJ2-3	-	TGTGCCAGTAGTATCGGGTCCACAGATACGCAGTATTTT	CASSIGSTDTQYF
TRBD1	TRBV5-5	TRBJ2-7	-	TGTGCCAGCAGCTTCTCAGGGGGCTCTTTAGAGCAGTACTTC	CASSFSGGSLEQYF
TRBD1	TRBV2	TRBJ1-5	-	TGTGCCAGCAGTGGGGACAGGGGCCAGCCCCAGCATTTT	CASSGDRGQPQHF
TRBD2	TRBV6-5	TRBJ2-7	-	TGTGCCAGCAGTTTTACTAGCGGGGGTCGCTACGAGCAGTACTTC	CASSFTSGGRYEQYF
-	TRBV7-2	TRBJ2-2	-	TGTGCCAGCACCCCTCCCCCAGGGGCCGGGGAGCTGTTTTTT	CASTPPPGAGELFF
-	TRBV5-6	TRBJ2-1	-	TGTGCCAGCAGCTTGATCGGGACCGACAATGAGCAGTTCTTC	CASSLIGTDNEQFF
-	TRBV5-1	TRBJ1-1	-	TGCGCCAGCAGCTTAGGAGGATGGCTGAACACTGAAGCTTTCTTT	CASSLGGWLNTEAFF
-	TRBV30	TRBJ2-5	-	TGTGCCTGGGAGTCAGGGGAGACCCAGTACTTC	CAWESGETQYF
-	TRBV6-1	TRBJ2-7	-	TGTGCCAGCAGTGTTGATCCACCTCAGGGAAGGGGATCCTACGAGCAGTACTTC	CASSVDPPQGRGSYEQYF
-	TRBV6-6	TRBJ1-1	once	TGTGCCAGCAGTTACTCGCCCGGGGGGCCGGCTTTCTTT	CASSYSPGGPAFF
TRBD1	TRBV29-1	TRBJ1-5	-	TGCAGCGTGGGACAGCCCAATCAGCCCCAGCATTTT	CSVGQPNQPQHF
-	TRBV7-2	TRBJ2-2	-	TGTGCCAGCAGCTTAATTAGACCCTCTGCCGGGGAGCTGTTTTTT	CASSLIRPSAGELFF
TRBD1	TRBV28	TRBJ1-5	-	TGTGCCAGCAGTCCCTGGACAGGGGGTAGCAATCAGCCCCAGCATTTT	CASSPWTGGSNQPQHF
-	TRBV4-2	TRBJ2-2	-	TGTGCCAGCAGCCAAGGGGATTCGAACACCGGGGAGCTGTTTTTT	CASSQGDSNTGELFF
-	TRBV2	TRBJ2-3	-	TGTGCCAGCATAAGGGTTCAGGAGGGTACGCAGTATTTT	CASIRVQEGTQYF
-	TRBV28	TRBJ2-4	once	TGTGCCAGCAGTCGAGTAATCACCAAAAACATTCAGTACTTC	CASSRVITKNIQYF
-	TRBV2	TRBJ1-5	once	TGTGCCAGCAGCGGCGGGCCCTCTAGCAATCAGCCCCAGCATTTT	CASSGGPSSNQPQHF
TRBD1	TRBV5-4	TRBJ2-1	-	TGTGCCAGCAGCTTTCAGGGGGCTTTTAATGAGCAGTTCTTC	CASSFQGAFNEQFF
-	TRBV5-1	TRBJ2-2	-	TGCGCCAGCAGCTTGACCAGGGTGACCGGGGAGCTGTTTTTT	CASSLTRVTGELFF
-	TRBV20-1	TRBJ1-1	few	TGCAGTGCCCTGAACACTGAAGCTTTCTTT	CSALNTEAFF
-	TRBV4-2	TRBJ2-7	once	TGTGCCAGCAGCGGGGGCCCCTCCGAGCAGTACTTC	CASSGGPSEQYF
TRBD2	TRBV10-3	TRBJ2-2	-	TGTGCCATCAGTGAGTCCTGGGCGGGAGGGAACACCGGGGAGCTGTTTTTT	CAISESWAGGNTGELFF
-	TRBV30	TRBJ1-1	-	TGTGCCTGGAGTGTAAAGGGGGGGAACACTGAAGCTTTCTTT	CAWSVKGGNTEAFF
-	TRBV14	TRBJ1-6	-	TGTGCCAGCAGCCGAGTTGATGACAGAACCGATTTGAATAATTCACCCCTCCACTTT	CASSRVDDRTDLNNSPLHF
-	TRBV7-9	TRBJ1-2	-	TGTGCCAGCAGCTTTTCCGGGGGCGCCAACTATGGCTACACCTTC	CASSFSGGANYGYTF
-	TRBV6-5	TRBJ2-5	-	TGTGCCAGCAGTGGGACGAGGGCGGGGGAGACCCAGTACTTC	CASSGTRAGETQYF
-	TRBV11-2	TRBJ2-2	-	TGTGCCAGCAGCTTCCCCCTAGGGAGATTGAACACCGGGGAGCTGTTTTTT	CASSFPLGRLNTGELFF
-	TRBV7-2	TRBJ2-1	-	TGTGCCAGCAGCTTACGAGGGAATTTACCTAACAATGAGCAGTTCTTC	CASSLRGNLPNNEQFF